This TCR beta chain was identified during a study of blood T cells in healthy people across ages. It was with a sample-barcoded 5' primer and a J-beta primer mix that a second PCR of roughly 7 to 11 cycles was run. TCRdb processed the 5' RACE reads anew with MiXCR; each CDR3 protein has one entry. The table records about 760,000 distinct CDR3 sequences, 56% of them present only once. The CDR3 has 15 residues. The germline CDR1 and CDR2 sequences are MNHEY and SMNVEV (reference sequence). Trimming removed 7 bases from V and 0 bases from J, with 13 bases in between. The TCR sequence derives from a middle-aged man in good health. The gene calls are TRBV27 and TRBJ2-1, with D possibly being TRBD2 (7 bases). The sample comprised blood. This chain's CDR3 is CASKVGGPSYNEQFF. The DNA of the CDR3 is TGTGCCAGCAAAGTGGGGGGGCCCTCCTACAATGAGCAGTTCTTC.